This T cell receptor (beta chain) came from a study of blood T cell repertoires in COVID-19. The protocol was immunoSEQ multiplex PCR, while the TCRdb copy is restricted to in-frame clones and leaves out a portion. The sample includes more than 400,000 clones, 70% to 90% seen only once; the top ten take 3% to 3.5%. The CDR3 extends over 18 amino acids. V lost 5 bases and J lost 7, with 30 bases in between. The germline V gene has CDR1 LNHDA and CDR2 SQIVND (reference sequence). The sequenced material came from peripheral blood. This clonotype originated in a human donor in a cohort sampled during active COVID-19. V gene TRBV19 combines with J gene TRBJ2-7; weak D call: TRBD1 (5 bases). CDR3 coding DNA: TGTGCCAGTAGTTCCCGGTGGTTGTCGCCGACAGTCCCCTGGGAGCAGTACTTC. Its translation is CASSSRWLSPTVPWEQYF.